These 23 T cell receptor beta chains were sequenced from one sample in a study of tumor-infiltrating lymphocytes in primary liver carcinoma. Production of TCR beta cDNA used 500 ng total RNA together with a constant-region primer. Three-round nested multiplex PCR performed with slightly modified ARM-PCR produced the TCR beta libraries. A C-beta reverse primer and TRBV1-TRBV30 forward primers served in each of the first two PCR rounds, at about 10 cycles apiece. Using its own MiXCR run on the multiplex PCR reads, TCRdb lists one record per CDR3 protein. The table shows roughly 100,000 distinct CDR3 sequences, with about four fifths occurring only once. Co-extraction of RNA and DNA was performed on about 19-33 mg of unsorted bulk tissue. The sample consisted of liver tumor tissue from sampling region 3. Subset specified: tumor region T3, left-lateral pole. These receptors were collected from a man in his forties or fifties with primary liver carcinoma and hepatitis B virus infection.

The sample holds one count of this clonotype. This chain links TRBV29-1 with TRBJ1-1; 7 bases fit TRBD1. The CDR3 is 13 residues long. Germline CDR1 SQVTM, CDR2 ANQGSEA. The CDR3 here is CTGGDSLNTEAFF. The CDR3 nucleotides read TGCACCGGGGGGGACAGCCTGAACACTGAAGCTTTCTTT.

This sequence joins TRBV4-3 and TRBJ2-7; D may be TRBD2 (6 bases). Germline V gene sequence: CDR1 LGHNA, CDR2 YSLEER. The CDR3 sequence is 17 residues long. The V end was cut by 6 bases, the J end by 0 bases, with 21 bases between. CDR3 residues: CASSPDPIGSYSYEQYF. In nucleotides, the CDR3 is TGCGCCAGCAGTCCAGACCCTATCGGGAGTTACTCCTACGAGCAGTACTTC.

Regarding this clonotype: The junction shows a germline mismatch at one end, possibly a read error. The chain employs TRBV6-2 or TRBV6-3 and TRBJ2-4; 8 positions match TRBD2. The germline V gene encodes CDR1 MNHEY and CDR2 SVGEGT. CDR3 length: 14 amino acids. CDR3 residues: CDSSRRGGGNIQYF. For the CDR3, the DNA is TGTGACAGCAGTCGCCGGGGGGGCGGAAACATTCAGTACTTC.

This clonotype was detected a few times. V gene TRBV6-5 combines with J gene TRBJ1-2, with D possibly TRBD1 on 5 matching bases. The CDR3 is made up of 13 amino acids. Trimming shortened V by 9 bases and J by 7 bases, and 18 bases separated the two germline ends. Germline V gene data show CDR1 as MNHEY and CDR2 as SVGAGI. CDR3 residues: CASTLRGEGGYTF. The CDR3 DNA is TGTGCCAGTACTTTGAGGGGCGAGGGTGGCTACACCTTC.

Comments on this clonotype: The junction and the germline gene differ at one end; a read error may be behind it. The CDR3, as DNA: TGTGCTAGCAGCAACGGAAAGTACACCGGGGAGCTGTTTTTT. This translates into CASSNGKYTGELFF. The V call is TRBV11-3, the J call TRBJ2-2; D unresolved. This CDR3 spans 14 amino acids. Germline loops: CDR1 SGHNT, CDR2 YENEEA. The variable domain in full, completed from reference TRBV11-3 and TRBJ2-2, reads EAGVVQSPRYKIIEKKQPVAFWCNPISGHNTLYWYLQNLGQGPELLIRYENEEAVDDSQLPKDRFSAERLKGVDSTLKIQPAELGDSAVYLCASSNGKYTGELFFGEGSRLTVL.

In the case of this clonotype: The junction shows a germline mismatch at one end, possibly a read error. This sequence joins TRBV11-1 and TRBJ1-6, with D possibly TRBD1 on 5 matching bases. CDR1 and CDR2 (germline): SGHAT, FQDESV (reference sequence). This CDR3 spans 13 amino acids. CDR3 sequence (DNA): TGTGCCAGCAGCAGGACACTGGTTTTACCCCTGTACTTT. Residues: CASSRTLVLPLYF. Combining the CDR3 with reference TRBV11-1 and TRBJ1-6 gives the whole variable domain EAEVAQSPRYKITEKSQAVAFWCDPISGHATLYWYRQILGQGPELLVQFQDESVVDDSQLPKDRFSAERLKGVDSTLKIQPAELGDSAMYLCASSRTLVLPLYFGNGTRLTVT.

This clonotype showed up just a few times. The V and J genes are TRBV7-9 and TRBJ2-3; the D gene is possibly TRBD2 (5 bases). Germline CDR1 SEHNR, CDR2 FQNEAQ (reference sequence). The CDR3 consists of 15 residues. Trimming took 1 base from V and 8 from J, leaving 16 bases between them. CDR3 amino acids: CASSLERTIRATQYF. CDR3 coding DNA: TGTGCCAGCAGCTTAGAGCGGACGATTAGAGCTACGCAGTATTTT.

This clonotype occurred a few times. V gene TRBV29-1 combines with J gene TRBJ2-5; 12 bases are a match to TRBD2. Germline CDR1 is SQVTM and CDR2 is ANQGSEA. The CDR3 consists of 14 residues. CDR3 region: CTVKGLAGGQTQYF. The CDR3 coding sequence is TGCACTGTCAAGGGGCTAGCGGGGGGGCAGACCCAGTACTTC. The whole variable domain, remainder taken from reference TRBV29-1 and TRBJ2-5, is SAVISQKPSRDICQRGTSLTIQCQVDSQVTMMFWYRQQPGQSLTLIATANQGSEATYESGFVIDKFPISRPNLTFSTLTVSNMSPEDSSIYLCTVKGLAGGQTQYFGPGTRLLVL.

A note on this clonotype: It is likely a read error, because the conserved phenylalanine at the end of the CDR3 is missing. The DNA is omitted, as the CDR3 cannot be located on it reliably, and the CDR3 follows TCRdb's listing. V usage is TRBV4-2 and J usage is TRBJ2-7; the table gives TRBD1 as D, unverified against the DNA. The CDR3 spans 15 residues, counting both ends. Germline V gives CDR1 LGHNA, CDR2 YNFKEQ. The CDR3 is CVSSQEGDSSYEQYL.

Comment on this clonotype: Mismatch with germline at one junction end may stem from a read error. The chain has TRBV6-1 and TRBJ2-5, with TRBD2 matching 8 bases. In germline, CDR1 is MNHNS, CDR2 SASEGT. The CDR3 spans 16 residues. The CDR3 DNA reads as TGTGGCAGCAGAGTTCGGGGGACTAGTTCCCGAGAGACCCAGAACTTC. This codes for CGSRVRGTSSRETQNF.

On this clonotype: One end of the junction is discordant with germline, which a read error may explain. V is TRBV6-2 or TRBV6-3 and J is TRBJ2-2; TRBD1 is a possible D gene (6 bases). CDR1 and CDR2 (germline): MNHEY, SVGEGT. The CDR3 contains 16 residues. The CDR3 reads CATSYSIGTTTRELFF. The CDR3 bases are TGTGCCACCAGTTACTCGATAGGGACAACCACCAGGGAGCTGTTTTTT.

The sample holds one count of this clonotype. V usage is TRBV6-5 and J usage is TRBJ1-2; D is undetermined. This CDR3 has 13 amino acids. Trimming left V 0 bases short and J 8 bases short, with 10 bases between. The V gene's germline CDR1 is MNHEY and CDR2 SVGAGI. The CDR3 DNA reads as TGTGCCAGCAGTTACTCACGTATTTGGGGCTACACCTTC. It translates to CASSYSRIWGYTF.

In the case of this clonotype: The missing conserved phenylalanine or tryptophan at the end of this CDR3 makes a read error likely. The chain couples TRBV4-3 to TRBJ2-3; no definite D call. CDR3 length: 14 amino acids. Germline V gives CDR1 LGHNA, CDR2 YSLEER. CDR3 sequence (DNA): TGCGCCAGTAGCCAAGTTGTTCTCTCAAATACGCAGTATTCT. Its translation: CASSQVVLSNTQYS.

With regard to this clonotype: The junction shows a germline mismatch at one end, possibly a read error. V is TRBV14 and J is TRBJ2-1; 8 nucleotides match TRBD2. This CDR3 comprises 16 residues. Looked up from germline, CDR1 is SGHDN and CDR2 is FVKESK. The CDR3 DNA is TGTGCCAGCATTGCAGTAGCGGGATGGGTAAACAATGAGCAGGTCTTC. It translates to CASIAVAGWVNNEQVF.

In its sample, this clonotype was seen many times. The CDR3: CASKDRLDSPLHF. CDR3 DNA sequence: TGTGCCAGCAAGGACAGGCTCGATTCACCCCTCCACTTT. The chain employs TRBV28 and TRBJ1-6, with 7 bases lining up with TRBD1. Germline V gene sequence: CDR1 MDHEN, CDR2 SYDVKM. The V segment lost 7 bases and the J segment 8 bases; nucleotides outside the gene matches: 5. CDR3 length equals 13 residues.

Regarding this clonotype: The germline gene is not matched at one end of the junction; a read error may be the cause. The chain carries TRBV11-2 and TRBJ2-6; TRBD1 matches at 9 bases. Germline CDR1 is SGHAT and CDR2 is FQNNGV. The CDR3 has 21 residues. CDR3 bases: TGTGCCAGCAGCATGGGGGGGGACAGGGACATTTCCCTCTCTGGGGCCAACGTCCTGACTTTT. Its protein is CASSMGGDRDISLSGANVLTF.

The DNA of the CDR3 is TGCGCCAGCAGCTTGGAGACTAGCGGGAGAAACACCGGAGAGATGTTTTTT. The encoded protein is CASSLETSGRNTGEMFF. The gene calls are TRBV5-1 and TRBJ2-2; 12 bases fit TRBD2. Trimming cost V 0 bases and J 15 bases; bases outside gene matches: 15. The V gene's germline CDR1 is SGHRS and CDR2 YFSETQ. The CDR3 is 17 amino acids.

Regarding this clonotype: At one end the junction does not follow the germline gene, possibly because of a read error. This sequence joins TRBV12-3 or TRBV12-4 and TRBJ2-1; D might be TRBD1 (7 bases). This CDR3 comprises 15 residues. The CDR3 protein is CVSRGSGEPYNEQFF. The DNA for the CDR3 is TGTGTCAGCAGGGGGTCGGGAGAGCCATACAATGAGCAGTTCTTC.

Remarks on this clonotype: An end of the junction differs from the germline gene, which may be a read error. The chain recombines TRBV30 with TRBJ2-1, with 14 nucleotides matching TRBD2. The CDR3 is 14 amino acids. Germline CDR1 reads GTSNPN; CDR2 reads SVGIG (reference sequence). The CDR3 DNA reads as TGTGCCTGGCAAGGACTAGCGGGAGGAAATGAGCAGCTCTTC. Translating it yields CAWQGLAGGNEQLF.

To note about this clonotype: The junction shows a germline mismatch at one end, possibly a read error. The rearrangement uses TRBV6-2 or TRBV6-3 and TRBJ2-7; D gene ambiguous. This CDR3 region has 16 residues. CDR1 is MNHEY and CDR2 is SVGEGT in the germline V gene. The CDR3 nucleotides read TGTGCCAGTAGTTACTCGTTACACTCAAACTCCTACGAGCAGTACTTC. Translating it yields CASSYSLHSNSYEQYF.

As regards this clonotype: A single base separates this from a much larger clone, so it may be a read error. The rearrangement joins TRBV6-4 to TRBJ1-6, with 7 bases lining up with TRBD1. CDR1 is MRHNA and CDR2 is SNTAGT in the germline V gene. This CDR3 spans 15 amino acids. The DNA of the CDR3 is TGTGCCAGCAGCGGGACAGCCCGTGGGGATTCACTCCTCCACTTT. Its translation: CASSGTARGDSLLHF.

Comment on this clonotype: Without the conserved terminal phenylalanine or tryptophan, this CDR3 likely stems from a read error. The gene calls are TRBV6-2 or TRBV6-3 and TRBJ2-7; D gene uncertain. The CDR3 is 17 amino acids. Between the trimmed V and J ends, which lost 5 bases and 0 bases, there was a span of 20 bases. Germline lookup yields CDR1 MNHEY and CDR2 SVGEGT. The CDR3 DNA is TGTGCCAGCAGTCACCCGATCGGGCTCCTTAGCTCCTACGAGCAGTACCTC. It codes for CASSHPIGLLSSYEQYL.

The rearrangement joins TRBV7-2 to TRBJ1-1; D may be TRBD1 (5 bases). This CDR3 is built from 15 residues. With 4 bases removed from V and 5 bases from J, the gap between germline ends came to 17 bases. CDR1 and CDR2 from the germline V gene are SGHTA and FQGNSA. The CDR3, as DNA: TGTGCCAGCAGCTCCCAGGGCGTCAAGGGAACTGAAGCTTTCTTT. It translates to CASSSQGVKGTEAFF.